This T cell receptor beta chain originates from a study of blood T cell repertoires in COVID-19. On the study more broadly: In each case, the material was cDNA or gDNA derived from T cells, B-cell-depleted T cells, or PBMCs.

Profiling relied on immunoSEQ multiplex PCR, and the TCRdb table lists in-frame clones only, not all of them. The data contain 200,000 or so clones, roughly 87% of them seen just once; the ten biggest clones take up about a tenth. V lost 10 bases and J lost 1, with 14 bases in between. Germline loops: CDR1 SGHTA, CDR2 FQGNSA. The CDR3 sequence is 14 residues long. Participant ages covered about 18 to 89 years across around 22 US areas. The sequence came from a man under 40 who had recovered from COVID-19. The chain combines TRBV7-2 with TRBJ2-1; D may be TRBD1 (6 bases). The sequencing sample was made of PBMCs or T cells enriched from blood (not recorded which). The CDR3 loop is CATGRQGSYNEQFF. CDR3 bases: TGTGCCACGGGCCGTCAGGGGTCCTACAATGAGCAGTTCTTC.